This TCR beta chain emerged from a study of blood T cell repertoires in COVID-19. Study-level background: Material from acute and convalescent COVID-19 was sourced from the United States, Italy and Spain. T cells, B-cell-depleted T cells, or PBMCs provided the cDNA or gDNA that served as material.

Under the authors' procedure: Using reference gene primer amplification, nucleated cell counts were estimated. Here immunoSEQ multiplex PCR was the method, and the copy in TCRdb shows in-frame clones only, minus some. For V, J and clone size, that table is used; D and trimming come from the DNA. The sample lists 90,000 or so clones, 70% to 90% occurring once. This CDR3 is 14 amino acids long. V lost 0 bases, J lost 5 bases, and 10 bases lay in between. Germline loops: CDR1 SGHTA, CDR2 FQGNSA. Seattle researchers signed up patients amid active infection and tracked them longitudinally. The chain links TRBV7-2 to TRBJ2-5, with D possibly TRBD2 on 6 matching bases. The specimen was peripheral blood. This sequence was found in an older woman with COVID-19, enrolled during active disease. The CDR3 nucleotides are TGTGCCAGCAGCTTAGCCGGGGGAGGCGAGACCCAGTACTTC. As protein: CASSLAGGGETQYF.